This T cell receptor beta chain derives from a study of T cells in women clearing cervical HPV infection. On the study more broadly: No precancer developed; the control's incident HPV16 infection cleared within 12 months. For cases, blood was sampled a median around 150 days after lesion detection, interquartile range roughly 85 to 200 days.

Notes on the study in general: CIN3+ cases had significantly higher TCR repertoire richness than controls, but evenness did not differ. Timing of associations relative to infection is unclear; T-cell subsets were not isolated.

As for this clone: Its antigen remains unknown.

Clones were read by immunoSEQ multiplex PCR, and TCRdb kept only the in-frame ones, dropping some. This sample's table reports approximately 24,000 clones. The material sequenced was blood buffy coat. This clonotype originated in a woman aged 18 to 75 with a cervical HPV16 infection that either progressed to CIN3+ or cleared (not recorded which).

The CDR3: CASSLGASGSSYEQYF. The covered CDR3 bases are TGCGCCAGCAGCTTGGGGGCTAGCGGGAGCTCCTACGAG. The chain recombines TRBV5-1 with TRBJ2-7; 10 bases agree with TRBD2. The read comes to an end 3 residues before the CDR3 does, leaving the germline J gene to fill in the end. V shed 0 bases and J 0 bases; nucleotides not matched to a gene: 3. CDR3 length equals 16 residues. Germline V lookup: CDR1 SGHRS, CDR2 YFSETQ.